The 29 T cell receptor beta chains reported below all come from one sample, sequenced in a study of blood T cell repertoires in COVID-19. Profiled with immunoSEQ multiplex PCR; TCRdb holds only in-frame clones, not every one. The sample consists of roughly 100,000 clones, less than 80% of them appearing once. The specimen sequenced was peripheral blood. The receptor set was obtained from a man aged 65-85 years with active or convalescent COVID-19.

The chain joins TRBV19 to TRBJ2-6; weak D call: TRBD1 (5 bases). Germline V gene lookup returns CDR1 LNHDA and CDR2 SQIVND (reference sequence). Trimming removed 3 bases from V and 1 base from J, with 16 bases in between. The length of the CDR3 is 18 residues. CDR3 nucleotide sequence: TGTGCCAGTAGTATTCAGCCCGGACACCTATCTGGGGCCAACGTCCTGACTTTC. Translation gives CASSIQPGHLSGANVLTF.

The sample holds one count of this clone. The chain couples TRBV5-4 to TRBJ1-1; D is perhaps TRBD1 (5 bases). The germline V gene has CDR1 SGHNT and CDR2 YYREEE (reference sequence). The length of the CDR3 is 14 residues. V was pared by 1 base and J by 0 bases, with 7 bases between. The CDR3 sequence: CASSLQGVNTEAFF. CDR3 in DNA: TGTGCCAGCAGCTTGCAGGGCGTGAACACTGAAGCTTTCTTT.

The genes are TRBV7-9 and TRBJ1-2; D perhaps matches TRBD1 (6 bases). This CDR3 is 14 amino acids long. Germline CDR1 is SEHNR and CDR2 is FQNEAQ (reference sequence). V gave up 1 base and J gave up 9 bases, with 15 bases separating them. CDR3 DNA sequence: TGTGCCAGCAGCTTAGAAGGAACAGGGAGAAGCTACACCTTC. Encoded protein: CASSLEGTGRSYTF. Looking up the rest from reference TRBV7-9 and TRBJ1-2 gives the full variable domain: DTGVSQNPRHKITKRGQNVTFRCDPISEHNRLYWYRQTLGQGPEFLTYFQNEAQLEKSRLLSDRFSAERPKGSFSTLEIQRTEQGDSAMYLCASSLEGTGRSYTFGSGTRLTVV.

The chain has TRBV12-5 and TRBJ1-1; D may be TRBD1 (5 bases). Germline values: CDR1 LGHNT, CDR2 FRNRAP. Trimming shortened V by 3 bases and J by 4 bases, and 15 bases separated the two germline ends. This CDR3 is 15 amino acids long. Written as DNA, the CDR3 is TGTGCTAGTGGTTTTATCGGGGGACGGGGCACTGAAGCTTTCTTT. This sequence encodes CASGFIGGRGTEAFF.

This clone was seen a handful of times. V gene TRBV27 combines with J gene TRBJ1-6; no reliable D call. The CDR3 is 15 amino acids. CDR1 is MNHEY, CDR2 SMNVEV, per germline (reference sequence). The ends were cut back, 2 bases at V and 5 bases at J, with 10 bases in the middle. The CDR3 DNA is TGTGCCAGCAGTTTACGGGAAGGAGATAATTCACCCCTCCACTTT. This codes for CASSLREGDNSPLHF.

For this clone: Additional DNA sequences in this sample encode the identical CDR3. The chain carries TRBV5-1 and TRBJ2-7; possible D gene TRBD1, 6 bases. This CDR3 is built from 13 residues. The V and J ends lost 1 base and 3 bases respectively, with 8 bases between them. Germline-derived CDR1 and CDR2 are SGHRS and YFSETQ. The CDR3: CASSLQGSYEQYF. Here the CDR3 DNA reads TGCGCCAGCAGCTTGCAGGGGAGCTACGAGCAGTACTTC.

This chain connects TRBV11-3 to TRBJ2-3, with 7 bases that match TRBD1. CDR1 and CDR2 (germline): SGHNT, YENEEA. The V and J ends lost 5 bases and 0 bases, in that order; junction bases with no gene match: 8. This CDR3 has 16 residues. CDR3 sequence: CASSTDRVGSTDTQYF. The CDR3 nucleotides are TGTGCCAGCAGCACTGACAGGGTTGGGAGCACAGATACGCAGTATTTT. Full variable domain (outside the CDR3, taken from reference TRBV11-3 and TRBJ2-3): EAGVVQSPRYKIIEKKQPVAFWCNPISGHNTLYWYLQNLGQGPELLIRYENEEAVDDSQLPKDRFSAERLKGVDSTLKIQPAELGDSAVYLCASSTDRVGSTDTQYFGPGTRLTVL.

V usage is TRBV6-5 and J usage is TRBJ1-1, with 7 bases matching TRBD1. Germline V gives CDR1 MNHEY, CDR2 SVGAGI. With 4 bases clipped from V and 4 bases from J, the junction kept 12 bases outside the gene matches. The CDR3 runs 16 residues. The CDR3 region has the DNA TGTGCCAGCAGTTGGTCGGGTGAGGGGGCAAGCACTGAAGCTTTCTTT. Residues: CASSWSGEGASTEAFF.

The rearrangement uses TRBV20-1 and TRBJ2-4, with 7 nucleotides matching TRBD1. V gave up 7 bases and J gave up 6 bases; unmatched junction bases: 3. CDR3 length equals 11 residues. Germline CDR1 and CDR2: DFQATT and SNEGSKA (reference sequence). The CDR3 nucleotides read TGCAGTGTTCACAGGGGAAACATTCAGTACTTC. It is translated as CSVHRGNIQYF.

V and J are TRBV11-2 and TRBJ2-1; 7 bases map to TRBD2. V lost 2 bases, J lost 4 bases, and 5 bases stayed unmatched. Germline CDR1 and CDR2: SGHAT and FQNNGV. The CDR3 sequence is 15 residues long. The CDR3 loop reads CASSLILAAYNEQFF. The CDR3 nucleotides are TGTGCCAGCAGCTTAATCCTAGCGGCATACAATGAGCAGTTCTTC.

The chain combines TRBV7-9 with TRBJ1-4; possible D gene TRBD1, 6 bases. The CDR3 totals 16 residues. Germline V gives CDR1 SEHNR, CDR2 FQNEAQ (reference sequence). V shed 1 base and J shed 7 bases, with 16 bases lying between them. CDR3 DNA sequence: TGTGCCAGCAGCTTAGACAGCAGGGGAAGTGGTGAAAAACTGTTTTTT. It is translated as CASSLDSRGSGEKLFF.

The chain couples TRBV5-1 to TRBJ2-6; 10 bases agree with TRBD1. The V segment lost 3 bases and the J segment 0 bases; nucleotides outside the gene matches: 6. Germline V gives CDR1 SGHRS, CDR2 YFSETQ. The CDR3 contains 18 residues. CDR3 DNA sequence: TGCGCCAGCAGCTCCACCGGGACAGGGGACTCTGGGGCCAACGTCCTGACTTTC. The encoded protein is CASSSTGTGDSGANVLTF.

The chain links TRBV4-2 to TRBJ2-2; 9 positions agree with TRBD1. The CDR3 loop spans 16 amino acids. V dropped 3 bases and J dropped 4; count of bases not matched to a gene: 6. Germline values: CDR1 LGHNA, CDR2 YNFKEQ. In DNA, the CDR3 is TGTGCCAGCAGCCATTTGGGACAGGGAAGCACCGGGGAGCTGTTTTTT. Translating gives CASSHLGQGSTGELFF.

The rearrangement links TRBV3-1 (or the pseudogene TRBV3-2) to TRBJ1-2; D is undetermined. The germline V gene has CDR1 LGHDT and CDR2 YNNKEL (reference sequence). The V end lost 1 base, the J end lost 8 bases, and 11 bases lay between the germline ends. This CDR3 comprises 13 residues. The CDR3 DNA sequence: TGTGCCAGCAGCCAAGTCGGTTCGGGGGGCTACACCTTC. Translation: CASSQVGSGGYTF.

The chain carries TRBV6-5 and TRBJ2-7; D is ambiguous. Germline V gene sequence: CDR1 MNHEY, CDR2 SVGAGI. V was cut by 4 bases and J by 3 bases, with 10 bases left in between. This CDR3 region has 13 residues. CDR3: CASSFNLNYEQYF. The DNA of the CDR3 is TGTGCCAGCAGTTTTAACTTAAACTACGAGCAGTACTTC.

The chain uses TRBV5-1 and TRBJ1-1; 9 bases line up with TRBD1. The CDR3 consists of 16 residues. The V and J ends lost 4 bases and 5 bases, in that order; junction bases with no gene match: 12. CDR1 and CDR2 from the germline V gene are SGHRS and YFSETQ. CDR3: CASSVRDRVPNTEAFF. The CDR3 bases are TGCGCCAGCAGCGTCCGGGACAGGGTCCCGAATACTGAAGCTTTCTTT.

CDR3 residues: CASSRGLAATSTDTQYF. CDR3 nucleotides: TGTGCCAGCTCACGCGGACTAGCGGCCACTAGCACAGATACGCAGTATTTT. This chain joins TRBV18 and TRBJ2-3; TRBD2 matches at 10 bases. CDR1 is KGHSH, CDR2 LQKENI, per germline. CDR3 length: 17 amino acids. Unmatched junction bases numbered 7, after V lost 4 bases and J lost 0 bases.

This clone was counted between two and nine times. The chain joins TRBV28 to TRBJ1-2, with D unresolved. Germline values: CDR1 MDHEN, CDR2 SYDVKM. The CDR3 is made up of 12 amino acids. Between the trimmed V and J ends, which lost 6 bases and 4 bases, there was a span of 9 bases. CDR3 bases: TGTGCCAGCAGCCCCCAGCGCTATGGCTACACCTTC. This gives the protein CASSPQRYGYTF.

This clone was observed once. V is TRBV2 and J is TRBJ2-2; 7 bases map to TRBD2. Trimming took 6 bases from V and 0 from J; bases not matched to a gene: 1. Germline assignment: CDR1 SNHLY and CDR2 FYNNEI. This CDR3 has 14 residues. Here the CDR3 reads CASRGGTNTGELFF. CDR3 DNA sequence: TGTGCCAGCAGGGGGGGGACGAACACCGGGGAGCTGTTTTTT.

This chain uses TRBV2 with TRBJ2-2; D is ambiguous. The CDR3 is 14 residues long. Looked up from germline, CDR1 is SNHLY and CDR2 is FYNNEI. V lost 6 bases and J lost 8, with 16 bases in between. The CDR3 loop is CASRPQRVQGELFF. The CDR3 DNA follows: TGTGCCAGCAGACCTCAACGGGTCCAGGGGGAGCTGTTTTTT.

V gene TRBV5-1 combines with J gene TRBJ2-2; D is unclear. The CDR3 has 13 residues. Germline CDR1 SGHRS, CDR2 YFSETQ. With 4 bases removed from V and 6 bases from J, the gap between germline ends came to 10 bases. CDR3 region: CASSGGVSGELFF. Written as DNA, the CDR3 is TGCGCCAGCAGCGGCGGAGTGTCCGGGGAGCTGTTTTTT.

The V gene is TRBV30, the J gene TRBJ2-5; D might be TRBD2 (6 bases). The CDR3 is 15 amino acids. Germline loops: CDR1 GTSNPN, CDR2 SVGIG (reference sequence). Trimming took 2 bases from V and 2 from J, leaving 15 bases between them. The CDR3 DNA reads as TGTGCCTGGAGTAAGGGAGGCAGTTTACAAGAGACCCAGTACTTC. This gives the protein CAWSKGGSLQETQYF.

The table lists this clone with a few counts. J is TRBJ1-6 and V is TRBV6-6; D may be TRBD1 (5 bases). V was shortened by 4 bases and J by 8 bases, with 9 bases between the two germline ends. From germline, CDR1 is MNHNY and CDR2 SVGAGI (reference sequence). The CDR3 spans 13 residues. Written as DNA, the CDR3 is TGTGCCAGCAGTTCTGGACACTATTCACCCCTCCACTTT. Its protein is CASSSGHYSPLHF.

The chain joins TRBV7-3 to TRBJ2-7; 8 bases map to TRBD2. Trimming cost V 5 bases and J 2 bases; bases outside gene matches: 11. The CDR3 spans 16 residues. Germline assignment: CDR1 SGHTA and CDR2 FQGTGA. As DNA, the CDR3 is TGTGCCAGCAGCCTAGGGAGAGCGGGGGCCCCCTACGAGCAGTACTTC. As protein: CASSLGRAGAPYEQYF.

V usage is TRBV2 and J usage is TRBJ2-1; the D gene is possibly TRBD1 (5 bases). V was trimmed by 6 bases and J by 9 bases, leaving 12 bases between them. This CDR3 has 12 amino acids. Per germline, CDR1 SNHLY and CDR2 FYNNEI. This CDR3 is CASRTDSVEQFF. The CDR3 DNA is TGTGCCAGCAGAACCGACAGCGTTGAGCAGTTCTTC.

This clone was seen once. The chain employs TRBV19 and TRBJ1-5, with D possibly being TRBD1 (6 bases). The CDR3 spans 17 residues. The germline gives CDR1 LNHDA, CDR2 SQIVND (reference sequence). The germline V and J ends were trimmed by 0 bases and 5 bases, with 17 bases remaining between them. The CDR3 nucleotides read TGTGCCAGTAGTATAGATCAGACGATCAGGGGCGATCAGCCCCAGCATTTT. Protein: CASSIDQTIRGDQPQHF.

This chain links TRBV5-1 with TRBJ1-1; 9 bases align to TRBD1. The CDR3 is 14 amino acids. The V segment lost 5 bases and the J segment 4 bases; nucleotides outside the gene matches: 6. Germline V gene lookup returns CDR1 SGHRS and CDR2 YFSETQ. The CDR3 protein is CASSWTGEGTEAFF. DNA for the CDR3: TGCGCCAGCAGTTGGACAGGGGAAGGCACTGAAGCTTTCTTT.

V usage is TRBV24-1 and J usage is TRBJ2-1; the match to TRBD2 covers 11 bases. Per the germline V gene, CDR1 is KGHDR and CDR2 is SFDVKD. The CDR3 covers 16 residues. The V and J ends lost 6 bases and 3 bases, in that order; junction bases with no gene match: 6. The CDR3 coding sequence is TGTGCCACCAGTATGGGGGGGACTAGCGGCTACAATGAGCAGTTCTTC. This encodes CATSMGGTSGYNEQFF.

The genes are TRBV5-1 and TRBJ2-5; D is uncertain. The J call is uncertain, as TRBJ2-7 better fits the DNA end. The CDR3 is 13 amino acids. Germline V gene lookup returns CDR1 SGHRS and CDR2 YFSETQ. The CDR3 region is CASRLTKEYEQYF. The CDR3 bases are TGCGCCAGCAGGTTGACGAAAGAATACGAGCAGTACTTC.